The 7 T cell receptor beta chains reported below all come from one sample, sequenced in a study of STAT5B mutations in CD4+ large granular lymphocyte leukemia (dated by TCRdb to the early 2020s). The library was made by the immunoSEQ multiplex PCR assay. The clones in this table, taken by TCRdb from immuneACCESS, are in-frame only. Not every clone is retained; where verified, under half of the shortfall comes from an unresolved V gene, and the cause of the rest is unknown. This sample is represented by around 21,000 clones; roughly 75% of them were singletons. Of the sample, 4% to 5% is held by the ten largest clones. Sequenced input: CD4+ T cells from blood buffy coats. Receptor source: a human donor in good health.

This clone was seen only a few times. The chain uses TRBV6-5 and TRBJ1-6; D is undetermined. CDR3 size: 13 residues. Germline CDR1 reads MNHEY; CDR2 reads SVGAGI. The V end lost 3 bases, the J end lost 5 bases, and 5 bases lay between the germline ends. The CDR3, as DNA: TGTGCCAGCAGTTATGATAATAATTCACCCCTCCACTTT. Its translation is CASSYDNNSPLHF.

This chain uses TRBV7-9 with TRBJ1-4; 7 positions agree with TRBD1. The ends lost 5 bases at V and 4 bases at J; junction bases unmatched: 13. CDR1 is SEHNR and CDR2 is FQNEAQ in the germline V gene (reference sequence). This CDR3 is built from 17 residues. The CDR3 DNA reads TGTGCCAGCAGCCATCCGACAGGGCGGGGTATTAATGAAAAACTGTTTTTT. Translation: CASSHPTGRGINEKLFF. The whole variable domain, remainder taken from reference TRBV7-9 and TRBJ1-4, is DTGVSQNPRHKITKRGQNVTFRCDPISEHNRLYWYRQTLGQGPEFLTYFQNEAQLEKSRLLSDRFSAERPKGSFSTLEIQRTEQGDSAMYLCASSHPTGRGINEKLFFGSGTQLSVL.

The genes are TRBV5-4 and TRBJ1-4; a weak D match, TRBD1 (5 bases). Trimming removed 4 bases at V and 6 bases at J, with 13 bases between. There are 14 residues in the CDR3. Looked up from germline, CDR1 is SGHNT and CDR2 is YYREEE (reference sequence). The CDR3 nucleotides read TGTGCCAGCAGCCCGGGGAGGGGATATGAAAAACTGTTTTTT. This gives the protein CASSPGRGYEKLFF.

This clone was counted a single time. V and J are TRBV7-2 and TRBJ1-3, with D maybe TRBD1 (5 bases). The CDR3 is 17 amino acids. Germline V CDR1 and CDR2: SGHTA, FQGNSA. Deletions cut 2 bases from V and 1 base from J, with 15 bases between. The CDR3 DNA reads as TGTGCCAGCAGCTTAAGACAGACGACGAGTTCTGGAAACACCATATATTTT. Protein product: CASSLRQTTSSGNTIYF.

The genes are TRBV5-8 and TRBJ1-4; 10 positions match TRBD1. From germline, CDR1 is SGHTS and CDR2 YDEGEE. V was clipped by 4 bases and J by 8 bases; unmatched bases: 5. The CDR3 is made up of 14 amino acids. CDR3 sequence: CASSDRGLGEKLFF. The CDR3, as DNA: TGTGCCAGCAGCGACAGGGGGCTAGGGGAAAAACTGTTTTTT. Variable domain in full (rest from reference TRBV5-8 and TRBJ1-4): EAGVTQSPTHLIKTRGQQATLRCSPISGHTSVYWYQQALGLGLQFLLWYDEGEERNRGNFPPRFSGRQFPNYSSELNVNALELEDSALYLCASSDRGLGEKLFFGSGTQLSVL.

J is TRBJ2-3 and V is TRBV9; tentative D call: TRBD1 (7 bases). Germline V lookup: CDR1 SGDLS, CDR2 YYNGEE. The CDR3 runs 16 residues. With 4 bases removed from V and 2 bases from J, the gap between germline ends came to 17 bases. CDR3 sequence (DNA): TGTGCCAGCAGCACCAGGGGGGACCTCTCCACAGATACGCAGTATTTT. Translation: CASSTRGDLSTDTQYF.

This clone has just one count. The rearrangement links TRBV7-8 to TRBJ2-1; 10 nucleotides match TRBD1. The germline gives CDR1 SGHVS, CDR2 FQNEAQ. Trimming removed 2 bases from V and 6 bases from J; junction bases left unmatched: 7. The CDR3 has 16 residues. In DNA form, the CDR3 reads TGTGCCAGCAGCTTATGGGACAGGGGTTTCCTCAATGAGCAGTTCTTC. Amino acids: CASSLWDRGFLNEQFF.